Listed below are T cell receptor beta chains from one sample, sequenced in a study of technical replicates of blood from a few donors. Sequenced by immunoSEQ multiplex PCR; TCRdb stores in-frame clones only, minus some. The sample has 65,000 to 70,000 clones; roughly 88% are singletons. The sample taken for sequencing was PBMCs. These receptors were collected from a human donor in good health. Some clones in this sample may be carry-over from other donors' samples. Both conserved end residues are part of each CDR3. The D gene is left open where the match is weak. Only some rows state a clone size, as once, few, many or a class for expanded clones.

v_gene	abundance	j_gene	d_gene	CDR3aa	CDR3nt
TRBV11-3	-	TRBJ2-2	-	CASSWLTGTGELFF	TGTGCCAGCAGCTGGTTAACGGGCACCGGGGAGCTGTTTTTT
TRBV19	-	TRBJ1-4	TRBD1	CASMTGVSGKLFF	TGTGCCAGTATGACAGGGGTAAGCGGAAAACTGTTTTTT
TRBV19	-	TRBJ2-6	-	CASSHGNLGANVLTF	TGTGCCAGTAGTCACGGGAACCTTGGGGCCAACGTCCTGACTTTC
TRBV6-1	-	TRBJ2-7	TRBD2	CASSSTSGSVDEQYF	TGTGCCAGCAGCTCGACTAGCGGGAGTGTCGACGAGCAGTACTTC
TRBV6-1	-	TRBJ2-3	TRBD2	CASSEVAGGNTQYF	TGTGCCAGCAGTGAAGTGGCGGGGGGTAATACGCAGTATTTT
TRBV6-5	-	TRBJ2-1	TRBD2	CASYRRSGGNEQFF	TGTGCCAGCTATCGGCGGAGCGGGGGGAATGAGCAGTTCTTC
TRBV6-5	-	TRBJ1-2	TRBD1	CASSYSDRGHHGYTF	TGTGCCAGCAGTTACTCGGACAGGGGGCATCATGGCTACACCTTC
TRBV19	-	TRBJ1-4	-	CASSIGVRAGSEKLFF	TGTGCCAGTAGTATCGGGGTTAGGGCGGGGAGTGAAAAACTGTTTTTT
TRBV10-3	few	TRBJ1-1	TRBD1	CAIRDGTDTEAFF	TGTGCCATCAGGGACGGGACAGACACTGAAGCTTTCTTT
TRBV29-1	once	TRBJ2-2	-	CSVPLGEDLRYGELFF	TGCAGCGTTCCACTGGGGGAGGACTTGAGGTACGGGGAGCTGTTTTTT
TRBV4-1	few	TRBJ2-7	TRBD2	CASSQDILAGWYEQYF	TGCGCCAGCAGCCAAGACATCCTAGCGGGATGGTACGAGCAGTACTTC
TRBV7-7	-	TRBJ2-3	-	CASSLDFGSDTQYF	TGTGCCAGCAGCTTAGACTTCGGGTCAGATACGCAGTATTTT
TRBV5-6	few	TRBJ1-4	TRBD1	CASSFGTGANEKLFF	TGTGCCAGCAGCTTCGGTACAGGGGCTAATGAAAAACTGTTTTTT
TRBV9	-	TRBJ2-7	-	CASSLGLLTHEQYF	TGTGCCAGCAGCCTGGGACTCCTGACCCACGAGCAGTACTTC
TRBV2	-	TRBJ2-3	TRBD2	CASKPRGGRGTDTQYF	TGTGCCAGCAAACCGAGGGGCGGGAGGGGGACAGATACGCAGTATTTT
TRBV11-2	-	TRBJ2-7	-	CASTSRGSDHEQYF	TGTGCCAGCACCTCGCGGGGATCAGACCACGAGCAGTACTTC
TRBV7-2	few	TRBJ1-1	TRBD1	CASSRQGVTEAFF	TGTGCCAGCAGCCGACAGGGTGTCACTGAAGCTTTCTTT
TRBV10-3	-	TRBJ2-5	TRBD1	CAISELTGGETQYF	TGTGCCATCAGTGAGTTAACAGGGGGAGAGACCCAGTACTTC
TRBV2	-	TRBJ2-3	-	CASSEAGGPGDTQYF	TGTGCCAGCAGTGAAGCGGGAGGCCCCGGGGATACGCAGTATTTT
TRBV7-2	few	TRBJ1-1	-	CASSPRVRTEAFF	TGTGCCAGCAGCCCGCGGGTTCGGACTGAAGCTTTCTTT
TRBV4-2	-	TRBJ2-5	-	CASSQDPGLAQETQYF	TGTGCCAGCAGCCAGGACCCGGGACTCGCTCAAGAGACCCAGTACTTC
TRBV30	-	TRBJ1-5	-	CAWSRGSQSNQPQHF	TGTGCCTGGAGCCGAGGATCTCAGAGCAATCAGCCCCAGCATTTT
TRBV18	-	TRBJ1-1	-	CASSHSQAATNTEAFF	TGTGCCAGCTCCCATAGTCAGGCAGCAACGAACACTGAAGCTTTCTTT
TRBV6-5	once	TRBJ2-7	TRBD1	CASSLQGYEQYF	TGTGCCAGCAGTTTACAGGGGTACGAGCAGTACTTC
TRBV7-8	-	TRBJ1-5	TRBD1	CASSLGGTGNIQPQHF	TGTGCCAGCAGCTTAGGCGGGACAGGGAATATTCAGCCCCAGCATTTT
TRBV11-2	once	TRBJ2-2	-	CASSNGQQGTGELFF	TGTGCCAGCAGCAACGGCCAACAGGGCACCGGGGAGCTGTTTTTT
TRBV9	-	TRBJ2-3	TRBD2	CASSGITGGPDTQYF	TGTGCCAGCAGCGGGATTACGGGAGGGCCGGATACGCAGTATTTT
TRBV27	once	TRBJ2-6	TRBD1	CASSSRTGLRSGANVLTF	TGTGCCAGCAGTTCAAGGACAGGGCTCCGCTCTGGGGCCAACGTCCTGACTTTC
TRBV18	-	TRBJ1-4	-	CASSPFRTTTTNEKLFF	TGTGCCAGCTCACCATTTCGGACAACCACAACTAATGAAAAACTGTTTTTT
TRBV18	-	TRBJ1-3	TRBD1	CASSPPIGQVSSGNTIYF	TGTGCCAGCTCACCACCGATAGGACAGGTCTCCTCTGGAAACACCATATATTTT
TRBV13	-	TRBJ1-4	-	CASSQRSTNEKLFF	TGTGCCAGCAGCCAGCGCTCAACTAATGAAAAACTGTTTTTT
TRBV7-6	-	TRBJ2-3	TRBD2	CASSLGLAGDSSTDTQYF	TGTGCCAGCAGCTTGGGCCTAGCGGGCGACTCTAGCACAGATACGCAGTATTTT
TRBV4-1	few	TRBJ1-6	-	CASSPTGGAYGSPLHF	TGCGCCAGCAGCCCCACTGGGGGGGCCTACGGTTCACCCCTCCACTTT
TRBV7-3	-	TRBJ2-1	TRBD1	CASSLRWGQGQNNEQFF	TGTGCCAGCAGCTTAAGGTGGGGACAGGGCCAGAACAATGAGCAGTTCTTC
TRBV7-8	-	TRBJ2-3	TRBD2	CASSLASGGPTDTQYF	TGTGCCAGCAGCTTAGCTAGCGGGGGACCCACAGATACGCAGTATTTT
TRBV27	once	TRBJ2-1	TRBD2	CASSFRTSGSDEQFF	TGTGCCAGCAGTTTTCGGACTAGCGGGAGCGATGAGCAGTTCTTC
TRBV6-5	-	TRBJ2-7	TRBD2	CASSYFSGGPPYEQYF	TGTGCCAGCAGTTACTTTAGCGGGGGGCCTCCCTACGAGCAGTACTTC
TRBV4-2	-	TRBJ2-1	TRBD2	CASTGTSGPYNEQFF	TGTGCCAGCACCGGGACTAGCGGGCCCTACAATGAGCAGTTCTTC
TRBV18	-	TRBJ1-3	-	CASSPPTGRISGNTIYF	TGTGCCAGCTCACCTCCGACAGGTCGGATCTCTGGAAACACCATATATTTT
TRBV9	-	TRBJ2-2	TRBD1	CASSSGQGARTGELFF	TGTGCCAGCAGCTCCGGGCAGGGGGCAAGGACCGGGGAGCTGTTTTTT
TRBV20-1	-	TRBJ1-5	-	CPGQGAQPQHF	TGCCCTGGCCAAGGGGCTCAGCCCCAGCATTTT
TRBV10-1	-	TRBJ2-5	-	CASSEGKGPPVETQYF	TGCGCCAGCAGTGAGGGGAAGGGGCCCCCGGTGGAGACCCAGTACTTC
TRBV6-5	-	TRBJ1-1	-	CASSSPDRTRQVEAFF	TGTGCCAGCAGTTCCCCGGATAGGACACGGCAGGTTGAAGCTTTCTTT
TRBV7-2	-	TRBJ2-7	-	CASSDRYEQYF	TGTGCCAGCAGCGATCGGTACGAGCAGTACTTC
TRBV11-2	once	TRBJ2-1	TRBD2	CASSLDPGLAGPGEQFF	TGTGCCAGCAGCTTAGACCCGGGACTAGCGGGGCCTGGGGAGCAGTTCTTC
TRBV6-5	-	TRBJ1-1	TRBD1	CASSLNRGQGNTEAFF	TGTGCCAGCAGTTTGAACAGGGGGCAAGGGAACACTGAAGCTTTCTTT
TRBV2	-	TRBJ2-1	TRBD2	CASALGLAGINEQFF	TGTGCCAGCGCCCTTGGGCTAGCGGGGATCAATGAGCAGTTCTTC
TRBV7-8	-	TRBJ2-7	TRBD2	CASSSFAGGYEQYF	TGTGCCAGCAGCTCTTTCGCGGGAGGCTACGAGCAGTACTTC
TRBV9	-	TRBJ2-7	-	CASSDNRGAGREEQYF	TGTGCCAGCAGCGACAACAGGGGAGCGGGCCGGGAGGAGCAGTACTTC
TRBV7-2	once	TRBJ2-5	-	CASSAALTQYF	TGTGCCAGCAGCGCCGCGTTGACCCAGTACTTC
TRBV5-1	-	TRBJ2-5	-	CASLRGGGPEETQYF	TGCGCCAGCTTAAGGGGCGGGGGCCCTGAAGAGACCCAGTACTTC
TRBV29-1	-	TRBJ2-1	TRBD1	CSVASGGRNEQFF	TGCAGCGTTGCTTCAGGGGGCAGGAATGAGCAGTTCTTC
TRBV9	-	TRBJ2-1	TRBD1	CASSVWTGEGEQFF	TGTGCCAGCAGCGTATGGACAGGGGAAGGTGAGCAGTTCTTC
TRBV28	-	TRBJ2-1	TRBD1	CASSSPTGGARGEQFF	TGTGCCAGCAGTTCCCCGACAGGGGGCGCCCGGGGCGAGCAGTTCTTC
TRBV6-6	-	TRBJ1-5	TRBD1	CASRQGGQPQHF	TGTGCCAGCAGGCAGGGGGGACAGCCCCAGCATTTT
TRBV5-1	-	TRBJ1-6	TRBD1	CASRDVRGKVTPLHF	TGCGCCAGCAGGGATGTCAGGGGGAAGGTTACACCCCTCCACTTT
TRBV27	-	TRBJ2-7	-	CASRGGTTYEQYF	TGTGCCAGCAGGGGGGGTACTACCTACGAGCAGTACTTC
TRBV4-3	-	TRBJ2-1	TRBD2	CASSHPGLAGYNEQFF	TGCGCCAGCAGCCACCCGGGACTAGCGGGTTACAATGAGCAGTTCTTC